The sequence of this TCR beta chain was determined in a study of T-cell reconstitution after alpha-beta-depleted transplantation in children. The study's findings and limits: TCRbeta diversity was high at day 60 in some patients (a result of surviving recipient T cells and thymic progenitors). Roughly two months post-transplant, alpha-beta T cells reportedly originated from several hundred graft clones that had expanded.

Losses at the gene ends were 6 bases for V and 3 bases for J; bases not matched to a gene: 7. The CDR3 runs to 14 residues. Germline V gene sequence: CDR1 SGHRS, CDR2 YFSETQ. Notes on this clonotype: Antigen specificity is unknown.

For TCRbeta, the library was prepared with unique molecular identifiers. TCRdb reprocessed the PCR reads via MiXCR and lists one record per CDR3 protein. The table records 130,000 or so distinct CDR3 sequences, roughly 9.7% of them present only once. This TCR came from a girl less than two years old who had a stem cell transplant for combined immunodeficiency, so the T cells may come from the graft donor. The source was PBMCs, mostly from graft donor cells, collected 180 days after TCRalphabeta/CD19-depleted stem cell transplant. V and J are TRBV5-1 and TRBJ1-2; TRBD1 matches 8 bases. CDR3 in amino acids: CASNPGQGHYGYTF. In DNA form, the CDR3 reads TGCGCCAGCAACCCCGGACAGGGACACTATGGCTACACCTTC.